The clone carrying this TCR beta chain was seen just once. Antigen: not known. This specimen belongs to a study of T cell responses to AZD1222 COVID-19 vaccine. The repertoire was sequenced with immunoSEQ multiplex PCR; TCRdb's copy has only in-frame clones and lacks some. The top ten clones hold about a quarter of a sample with 55,000 to 75,000 clones, approximately 85% of them seen once. General study findings and limits: Reports indicate that nearly half of spike-specific TCRs are directed at unmutated variant regions. Spike was spanned by vaccine-associated CD4 TCRs, which were dominant at 160-218 and 743-854. Clonal diversity may have been underestimated in mostly white British donors.

V was pared by 3 bases and J by 4 bases, with 13 bases between. The germline CDR1 and CDR2 sequences are DFQATT and SNEGSKA (reference sequence). This CDR3 has 14 amino acids. The sequence came from an adult in good health. The V gene is TRBV20-1, the J gene TRBJ1-3; D possibly corresponds to TRBD1 (6 bases). The sample here was peripheral blood, taken on day 0 of MenACWY control vaccination. CDR3 coding DNA: TGCAGTGCTAGTCCTCGGGGGGGCGGAAACACCATATATTTT. It yields the protein CSASPRGGGNTIYF.